A single sample gave rise to the 3 T cell receptor beta chains below, sequenced in a study of CD8+ T cells in alopecia areata. cDNA reverse transcribed from extracted RNA served as the sequencing template. Profiling relied on immunoSEQ multiplex PCR, and the TCRdb table lists in-frame clones only, not all of them. Counted here are 100,000 to 120,000 clones, 55% to 70% occurring once; the ten biggest clones make up roughly 25%. The sample was NKG2D-low CD8+ T cells sorted from blood. The receptors were sampled from a human donor with alopecia areata.

This chain connects TRBV14 to TRBJ2-1; 7 positions agree with TRBD2. J was trimmed by 2 bases and V by 5 bases; bases with no gene match: 3. There are 14 residues in the CDR3. CDR1 is SGHDN and CDR2 is FVKESK in the germline V gene. The CDR3, as DNA: TGTGCCAGCAGCTATAGCGGGCCCTACAATGAGCAGTTCTTC. The encoded protein is CASSYSGPYNEQFF.

This clone was observed a handful of times. This rearrangement joins TRBV28 to TRBJ2-7, with a weak D call TRBD1 (6 bases). This CDR3 spans 14 amino acids. CDR1 and CDR2 from the germline V gene are MDHEN and SYDVKM. The germline V and J ends were trimmed by 7 bases and 3 bases, with 16 bases remaining between them. This CDR3 reads CASTIRGLSYEQYF. The DNA of the CDR3 is TGTGCCAGCACGATCAGGGGCCTGAGCTACGAGCAGTACTTC.

V is TRBV4-1 and J is TRBJ2-7; D gene unclear. Germline loops: CDR1 MGHRA, CDR2 YSYEKL. The CDR3 covers 13 residues. The V gene lost 8 bases and the J gene lost 0 bases, with 11 bases spanning the gap. The CDR3: CASAWAASYEQYF. As DNA, the CDR3 is TGCGCCAGCGCCTGGGCAGCCTCCTACGAGCAGTACTTC.